This T cell receptor (beta chain) was profiled in a study of T cell responses to AZD1222 COVID-19 vaccine. Notes on the study in general: Among the donors, most were white British and more were female, and clonal diversity was possibly underestimated. Spike-wide coverage was observed for vaccine-associated CD4 TCRs, with dominant responses at 160-218 and 743-854.

With respect to this clone: The antigen is undetermined.

CDR1 is MDHEN and CDR2 is SYDVKM in the germline V gene. Trimming took 3 bases from V and 6 from J, leaving 9 bases between them. This CDR3 spans 13 amino acids. This table comes from immunoSEQ multiplex PCR, and its TCRdb copy is limited to in-frame clones, with some not included. The sample consists of some 170,000 clones, roughly 94% of them appearing once. The genes are TRBV28 and TRBJ1-5; D ambiguous. This TCR derives from an adult who received the AZD1222 COVID-19 vaccine. The sample was peripheral blood, taken 28 days after the second AZD1222 dose. CDR3 sequence reads: CASSFGVSQPQHF. The DNA for the CDR3 is TGTGCCAGCAGTTTTGGGGTGAGTCAGCCCCAGCATTTT.